The 19 T cell receptor beta chains presented below share a single source sample, sequenced in a study of cytomegalovirus exposure and HLA in healthy donors (dated by TCRdb to about 2017). Libraries were built with the immunoSEQ multiplex PCR assay. For the multiplex PCR, a mixture combining 60 forward primers for TCR Vbeta segments and 13 reverse primers for TCR Jbeta segments was used. TCRdb carries this immuneACCESS record with in-frame sequences only. Its versions omit some clonotypes, under half of them owing to an unresolved V gene in the studies checked, with the rest unexplained. The sample table holds about 140,000 clones, of which 79% were seen once. The ten largest clones take up approximately 1% of the sample. Sample: PBMCs. The receptors stem from a man aged 18 to 30 in good health and CMV-seronegative.

The J gene is TRBJ1-2, the V gene TRBV12-5; no clear D gene. Trimming took off 3 bases at V and 4 bases at J, with 6 bases between the two ends. In germline, CDR1 is LGHNT, CDR2 FRNRAP. The CDR3 is 12 amino acids. CDR3 bases: TGTGCTAGTGGTTTATCCTCCTATGGCTACACCTTC. Amino acids: CASGLSSYGYTF.

This chain connects TRBV15 to TRBJ2-7, with a possible D match to TRBD2 (5 bases). V was clipped by 0 bases and J by 3 bases, with 12 bases between them. The CDR3 has 15 residues. Germline V gene data show CDR1 as LNHNV and CDR2 as YYDKDF (reference sequence). This CDR3 reads CATSRDEGPFYEQYF. CDR3 nucleotide sequence: TGTGCCACCAGCAGAGACGAGGGCCCGTTCTACGAGCAGTACTTC. The variable domain in full, with the rest retrieved from reference TRBV15 and TRBJ2-7, is DAMVIQNPRYQVTQFGKPVTLSCSQTLNHNVMYWYQQKSSQAPKLLFHYYDKDFNNEADTPDNFQSRRPNTSFCFLDIRSPGLGDTAMYLCATSRDEGPFYEQYFGPGTRLTVT.

As to this clone: The sample contains more than one DNA sequence encoding this CDR3. This chain joins TRBV19 and TRBJ1-1; D is uncertain. The germline CDR1 and CDR2 sequences are LNHDA and SQIVND (reference sequence). The CDR3 has 13 residues. Trimming stripped 2 bases from V and 2 bases from J, with 6 bases between. The CDR3 DNA sequence: TGTGCCAGTAGTATAACGGGAAACACTGAAGCTTTCTTT. As protein: CASSITGNTEAFF.

V usage is TRBV7-9 and J usage is TRBJ1-1; no firm D call. This CDR3 region has 14 residues. Germline values: CDR1 SEHNR, CDR2 FQNEAQ (reference sequence). The V end was cut by 0 bases, the J end by 1 base, with 6 bases between. The CDR3 loop is CASSLAAGNTEAFF. CDR3 in DNA: TGTGCCAGCAGCTTAGCTGCAGGGAACACTGAAGCTTTCTTT. Combining the CDR3 with reference TRBV7-9 and TRBJ1-1 gives the whole variable domain DTGVSQNPRHKITKRGQNVTFRCDPISEHNRLYWYRQTLGQGPEFLTYFQNEAQLEKSRLLSDRFSAERPKGSFSTLEIQRTEQGDSAMYLCASSLAAGNTEAFFGQGTRLTVV.

As regards this clone: Mismatch with germline at one junction end may stem from a read error. The genes are TRBV19 and TRBJ2-5; a possible D gene is TRBD1 (5 bases). This CDR3 spans 14 amino acids. Per germline, CDR1 LNHDA and CDR2 SQIVND (reference sequence). The CDR3 nucleotides are TGTGCCAGTAGTATTGACAGTTCCCAAGAGGCCCAGTACTTC. As protein: CASSIDSSQEAQYF.

This clone was seen a single time. The chain carries TRBV11-2 and TRBJ2-2; D is perhaps TRBD2 (7 bases). V shed 6 bases and J shed 0 bases, with 14 bases lying between them. The CDR3 is made up of 16 amino acids. Germline V gene sequence: CDR1 SGHAT, CDR2 FQNNGV. The CDR3 nucleotides read TGTGCCAGCAGGCTAGGGGGGGGGTCGAACACCGGGGAGCTGTTTTTT. This sequence encodes CASRLGGGSNTGELFF.

This clone showed up just once. The chain employs TRBV7-2 and TRBJ1-5, with D unresolved. This CDR3 region has 14 residues. Deletions cut 5 bases from V and 0 bases from J, with 8 bases between. The V gene's germline CDR1 is SGHTA and CDR2 FQGNSA. The CDR3 coding sequence is TGTGCCAGCAGCCCAACAAATAGCAATCAGCCCCAGCATTTT. This sequence encodes CASSPTNSNQPQHF.

This clone was seen only a few times. The chain has TRBV6-5 and TRBJ1-4; TRBD1 is a possible D gene (6 bases). CDR1 and CDR2 (germline): MNHEY, SVGAGI. Trimming left V 7 bases short and J 8 bases short, with 20 bases between. This CDR3 is built from 15 residues. The CDR3 nucleotides read TGTGCCAGCACCCCACTTCCACAGGGCCGGGAAAAACTGTTTTTT. As protein: CASTPLPQGREKLFF.

The chain combines TRBV18 with TRBJ2-5; 8 positions match TRBD1. CDR1 and CDR2 (germline): KGHSH, LQKENI. After removal of 2 bases from V and 5 bases from J, the junction contained 7 bases not matched to a gene. The CDR3 totals 15 residues. The DNA of the CDR3 is TGTGCCAGCTCACCAAGACAGGGGAAGAGGGAGACCCAGTACTTC. It specifies CASSPRQGKRETQYF.

This clone turned up a few times. The genes are TRBV6-6 and TRBJ1-5; TRBD1 matches at 7 bases. V gave up 7 bases and J gave up 0 bases; unmatched junction bases: 9. The length of the CDR3 is 16 residues. Looked up from germline, CDR1 is MNHNY and CDR2 is SVGAGI (reference sequence). The CDR3 nucleotides read TGTGCCAGCAAACGGGGACAGATCCATAGCAATCAGCCCCAGCATTTT. This encodes CASKRGQIHSNQPQHF.

This chain links TRBV18 with TRBJ2-3; 13 nucleotides line up with TRBD2. CDR3 size: 16 residues. CDR1 KGHSH and CDR2 LQKENI come from the germline V gene. The J segment lost 3 bases and the V segment lost 3 bases, leaving 3 bases of the junction unmatched. CDR3 in DNA: TGTGCCAGCTCACCCTGGACTAGCGGGGGTACAGATACGCAGTATTTT. Residues: CASSPWTSGGTDTQYF.

The chain combines TRBV6-6 with TRBJ1-2, with TRBD1 matching over 7 bases. J lost 6 bases, V lost 3 bases, and 7 bases had no gene match. The CDR3 spans 14 residues. Germline V gene data show CDR1 as MNHNY and CDR2 as SVGAGI (reference sequence). The CDR3: CASSYQGEIDGYTF. In nucleotides, the CDR3 is TGTGCCAGCAGTTATCAGGGGGAGATCGATGGCTACACCTTC.

This chain links TRBV11-2 with TRBJ2-7; 7 nucleotides agree with TRBD1. The CDR3 runs 15 residues. Germline assignment: CDR1 SGHAT and CDR2 FQNNGV. V dropped 5 bases and J dropped 0; count of bases not matched to a gene: 7. The CDR3 sequence is CASSLGQAHSYEQYF. The CDR3 DNA reads TGTGCCAGCAGCCTAGGACAGGCTCACTCCTACGAGCAGTACTTC.

V and J are TRBV21-1 and TRBJ2-6; the DNA was not compared with TRBD1, the D call given in the table. TRBV21-1 counts as a pseudogene. The CDR3 length is 19 residues. The CDR3 sequence is CASSKRRSRRGSGANVLTF. CDR3 bases: TGTGCCAGCAGCAAGAGGCGTAGTCGCAGGGGCTCTGGGGCCAACGTCCTGACTTTC.

This chain links TRBV7-2 with TRBJ2-5, with a weak D call TRBD2 (6 bases). The CDR3 runs 16 residues. Deletions cut 2 bases from V and 1 base from J, with 14 bases between. Germline V gene lookup returns CDR1 SGHTA and CDR2 FQGNSA. CDR3 bases: TGTGCCAGCAGCTTATCGAGGCGGGGACCCCAAGAGACCCAGTACTTC. The encoded protein is CASSLSRRGPQETQYF.

The CDR3 coding sequence is TGCAGCGTTGGACAGAACACAGATACGCAGTATTTT. This sequence encodes CSVGQNTDTQYF. J is TRBJ2-3 and V is TRBV29-1, with D perhaps matching TRBD1 (5 bases). The CDR3 is made up of 12 amino acids. V lost 4 bases and J 2 bases, leaving 7 bases between the germline ends. The germline gives CDR1 SQVTM, CDR2 ANQGSEA.

In nucleotides, the CDR3 is TGTGCCAGCAGTTTCACAGGGGGCGGCTATGGCTACACCTTC. This encodes CASSFTGGGYGYTF. The rearrangement joins TRBV27 to TRBJ1-2; 9 nucleotides agree with TRBD1. V was pared by 3 bases and J by 4 bases, with 3 bases of the junction left unmatched. Looked up from germline, CDR1 is MNHEY and CDR2 is SMNVEV (reference sequence). The CDR3 runs 14 residues.

This rearrangement joins TRBV7-9 to TRBJ1-1; 8 bases line up with TRBD1. Germline V gene lookup returns CDR1 SEHNR and CDR2 FQNEAQ (reference sequence). The CDR3 consists of 14 residues. With 6 bases clipped from V and 2 bases from J, the junction kept 5 bases outside the gene matches. The CDR3 DNA reads TGTGCCAGCAGTTCGGACAGGGCTAACACTGAAGCTTTCTTT. It translates to CASSSDRANTEAFF.

This clone came up once. The chain combines TRBV5-6 with TRBJ2-2, with D tentatively TRBD1 (5 bases). Trimming stripped 0 bases from V and 0 bases from J, with 6 bases between. The CDR3 is made up of 15 amino acids. In germline, CDR1 is SGHDT, CDR2 YYEEEE. In DNA, the CDR3 is TGTGCCAGCAGCTTGGGACAGACGAACACCGGGGAGCTGTTTTTT. The encoded protein is CASSLGQTNTGELFF.